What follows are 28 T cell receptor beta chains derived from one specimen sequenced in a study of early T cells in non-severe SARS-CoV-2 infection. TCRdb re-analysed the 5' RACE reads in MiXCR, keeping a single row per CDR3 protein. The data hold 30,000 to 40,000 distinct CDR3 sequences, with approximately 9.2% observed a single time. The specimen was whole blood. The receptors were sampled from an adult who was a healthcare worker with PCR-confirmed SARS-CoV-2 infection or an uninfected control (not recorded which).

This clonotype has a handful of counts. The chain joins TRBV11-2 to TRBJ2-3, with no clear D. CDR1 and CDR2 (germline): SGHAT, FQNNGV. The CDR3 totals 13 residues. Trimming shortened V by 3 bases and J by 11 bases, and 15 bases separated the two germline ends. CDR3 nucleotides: TGTGCCAGCAGCTTTCCGGCTGATCGCCTGCAGTATTTT. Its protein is CASSFPADRLQYF.

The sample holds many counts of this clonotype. For the CDR3, the DNA is TGTGCCAGCAGCTTTGGGCAGTACACAGATACGCAGTATTTT. Protein product: CASSFGQYTDTQYF. This chain joins TRBV7-3 and TRBJ2-3; D ambiguous. The V end lost 3 bases, the J end lost 2 bases, and 9 bases lay between the germline ends. CDR3 length: 14 residues. The germline gives CDR1 SGHTA, CDR2 FQGTGA.

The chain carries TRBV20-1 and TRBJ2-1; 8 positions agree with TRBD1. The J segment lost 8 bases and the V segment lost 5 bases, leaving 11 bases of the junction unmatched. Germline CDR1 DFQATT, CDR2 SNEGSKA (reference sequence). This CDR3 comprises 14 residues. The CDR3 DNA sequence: TGCAGTGCTCCGAGACAGGGGAGTCACCATGAGCAGTTCTTC. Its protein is CSAPRQGSHHEQFF.

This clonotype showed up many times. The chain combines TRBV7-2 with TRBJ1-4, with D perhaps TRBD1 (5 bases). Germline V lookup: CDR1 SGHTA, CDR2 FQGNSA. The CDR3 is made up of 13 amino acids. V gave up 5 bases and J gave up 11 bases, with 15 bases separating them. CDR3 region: CASSTTPGRKLFF. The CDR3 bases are TGTGCCAGCAGCACGACTCCGGGACGGAAACTGTTTTTT.

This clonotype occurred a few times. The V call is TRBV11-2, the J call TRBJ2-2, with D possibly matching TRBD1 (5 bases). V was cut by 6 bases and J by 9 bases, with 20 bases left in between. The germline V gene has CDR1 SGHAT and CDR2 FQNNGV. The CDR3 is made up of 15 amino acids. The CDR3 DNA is TGTGCCAGCAGATCGCGGTCAGGGCCTCCCAGGGAGCTGTTTTTT. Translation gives CASRSRSGPPRELFF. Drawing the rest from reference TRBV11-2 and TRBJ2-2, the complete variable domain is EAGVAQSPRYKIIEKRQSVAFWCNPISGHATLYWYQQILGQGPKLLIQFQNNGVVDDSQLPKDRFSAERLKGVDSTLKIQPAKLEDSAVYLCASRSRSGPPRELFFGEGSRLTVL.

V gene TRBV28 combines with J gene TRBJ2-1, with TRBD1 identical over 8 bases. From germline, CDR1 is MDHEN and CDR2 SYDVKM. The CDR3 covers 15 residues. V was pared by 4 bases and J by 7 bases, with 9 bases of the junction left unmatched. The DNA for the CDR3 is TGTGCCAGCAGTTCTACCAGGACAGGGTGGAATGAGCAGTTCTTC. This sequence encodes CASSSTRTGWNEQFF.

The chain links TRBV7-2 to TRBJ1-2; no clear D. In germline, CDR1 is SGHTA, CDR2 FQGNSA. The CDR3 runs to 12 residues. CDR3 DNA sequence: TGTGTTTCGGCCCCTACTAACTATGGCTACACCTTC. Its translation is CVSAPTNYGYTF.

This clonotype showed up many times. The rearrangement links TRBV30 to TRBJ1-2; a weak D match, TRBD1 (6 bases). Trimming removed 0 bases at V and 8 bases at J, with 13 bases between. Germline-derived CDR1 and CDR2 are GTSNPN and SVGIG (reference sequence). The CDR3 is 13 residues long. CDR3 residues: CAWSVLRGGGYTF. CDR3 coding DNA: TGTGCCTGGAGTGTACTTAGGGGGGGAGGCTACACCTTC.

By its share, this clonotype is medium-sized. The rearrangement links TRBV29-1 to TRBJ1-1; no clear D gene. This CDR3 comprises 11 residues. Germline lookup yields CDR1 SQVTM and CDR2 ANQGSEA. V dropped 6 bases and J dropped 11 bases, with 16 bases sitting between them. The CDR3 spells CSVRVRSYAFF. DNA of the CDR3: TGCAGCGTCCGGGTGCGGTCGTACGCTTTCTTT.

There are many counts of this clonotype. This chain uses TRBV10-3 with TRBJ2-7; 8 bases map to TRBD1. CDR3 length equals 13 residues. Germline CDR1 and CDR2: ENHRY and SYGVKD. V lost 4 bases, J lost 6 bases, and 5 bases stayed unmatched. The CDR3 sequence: CAISGLDRAEQYF. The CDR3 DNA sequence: TGTGCCATCAGTGGCCTGGACAGGGCCGAGCAGTACTTC.

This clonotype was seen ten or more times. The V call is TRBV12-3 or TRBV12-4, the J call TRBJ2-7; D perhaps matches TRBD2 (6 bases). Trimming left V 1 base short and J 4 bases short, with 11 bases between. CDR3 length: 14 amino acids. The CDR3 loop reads CASSLVGGFYEQYF. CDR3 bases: TGTGCCAGCAGTTTAGTAGGAGGGTTTTACGAGCAGTACTTC.

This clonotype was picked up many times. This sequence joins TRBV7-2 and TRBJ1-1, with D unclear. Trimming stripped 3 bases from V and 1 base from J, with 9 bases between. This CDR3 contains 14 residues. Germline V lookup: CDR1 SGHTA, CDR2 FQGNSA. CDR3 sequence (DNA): TGTGCCAGCAGCTTCTCACAAACGAACACTGAAGCTTTCTTT. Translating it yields CASSFSQTNTEAFF.

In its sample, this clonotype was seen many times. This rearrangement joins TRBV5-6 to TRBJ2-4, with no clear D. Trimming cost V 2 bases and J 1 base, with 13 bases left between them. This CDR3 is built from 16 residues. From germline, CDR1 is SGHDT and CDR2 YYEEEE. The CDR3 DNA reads TGTGCCAGCAGCTTCTTTACGGACCTGGCCAAAAACATTCAGTACTTC. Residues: CASSFFTDLAKNIQYF.

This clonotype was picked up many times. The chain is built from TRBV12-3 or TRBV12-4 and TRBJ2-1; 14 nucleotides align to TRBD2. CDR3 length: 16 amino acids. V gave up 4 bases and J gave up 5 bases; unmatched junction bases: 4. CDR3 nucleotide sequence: TGTGCCAGCAGTTCCGAGGGACTAGCGGGGGACAATGAGCAGTTCTTC. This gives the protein CASSSEGLAGDNEQFF.

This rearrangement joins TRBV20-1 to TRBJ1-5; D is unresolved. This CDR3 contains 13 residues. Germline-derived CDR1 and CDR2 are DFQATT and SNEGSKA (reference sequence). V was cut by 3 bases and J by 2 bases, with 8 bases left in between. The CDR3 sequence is CSASRLGNQPQHF. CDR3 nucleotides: TGCAGTGCTAGTCGTTTGGGCAATCAGCCCCAGCATTTT.

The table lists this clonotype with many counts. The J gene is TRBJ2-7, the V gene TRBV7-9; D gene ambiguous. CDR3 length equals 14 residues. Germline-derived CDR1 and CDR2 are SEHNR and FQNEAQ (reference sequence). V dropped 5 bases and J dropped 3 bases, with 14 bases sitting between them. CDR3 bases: TGTGCCAGCAGCCTGGGCCCTGGGGTCTACGAGCAGTACTTC. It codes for CASSLGPGVYEQYF. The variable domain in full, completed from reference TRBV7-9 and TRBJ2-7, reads DTGVSQNPRHKITKRGQNVTFRCDPISEHNRLYWYRQTLGQGPEFLTYFQNEAQLEKSRLLSDRFSAERPKGSFSTLEIQRTEQGDSAMYLCASSLGPGVYEQYFGPGTRLTVT.

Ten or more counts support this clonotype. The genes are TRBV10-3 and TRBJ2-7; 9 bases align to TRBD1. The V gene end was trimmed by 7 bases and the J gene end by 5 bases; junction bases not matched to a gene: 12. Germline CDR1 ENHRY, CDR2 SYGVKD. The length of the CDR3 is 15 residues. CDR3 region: CAITGQGRLGDEQYF. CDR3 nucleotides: TGTGCCATCACAGGACAGGGGCGTTTAGGGGACGAGCAGTACTTC.

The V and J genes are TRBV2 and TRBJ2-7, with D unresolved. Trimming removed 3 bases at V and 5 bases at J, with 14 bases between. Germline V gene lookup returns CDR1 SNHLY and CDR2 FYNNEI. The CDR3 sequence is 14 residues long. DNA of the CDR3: TGTGCCAGCAGTGATGTGGTGGGTCTAAACGAGCAGTACTTC. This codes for CASSDVVGLNEQYF.

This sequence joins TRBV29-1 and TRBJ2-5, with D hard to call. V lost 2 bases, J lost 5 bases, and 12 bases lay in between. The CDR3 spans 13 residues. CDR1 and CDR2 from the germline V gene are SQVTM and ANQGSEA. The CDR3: CSVEPPVRETQYF. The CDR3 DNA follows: TGCAGCGTTGAACCGCCAGTCCGGGAGACCCAGTACTTC.

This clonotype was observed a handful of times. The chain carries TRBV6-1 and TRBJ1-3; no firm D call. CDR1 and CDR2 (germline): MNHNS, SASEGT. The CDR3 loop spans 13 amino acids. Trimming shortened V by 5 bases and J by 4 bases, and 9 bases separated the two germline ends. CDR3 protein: CASSPILGNTIYF. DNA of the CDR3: TGTGCCAGCAGTCCGATTCTAGGAAACACCATATATTTT.

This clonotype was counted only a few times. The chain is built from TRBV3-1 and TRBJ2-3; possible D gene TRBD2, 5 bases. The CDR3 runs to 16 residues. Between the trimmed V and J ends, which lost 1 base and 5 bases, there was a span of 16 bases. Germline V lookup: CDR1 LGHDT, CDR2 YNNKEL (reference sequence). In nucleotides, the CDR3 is TGTGCCAGCAGCCAAGGTGGGCCGGCAGGAGGAGATACGCAGTATTTT. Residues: CASSQGGPAGGDTQYF.

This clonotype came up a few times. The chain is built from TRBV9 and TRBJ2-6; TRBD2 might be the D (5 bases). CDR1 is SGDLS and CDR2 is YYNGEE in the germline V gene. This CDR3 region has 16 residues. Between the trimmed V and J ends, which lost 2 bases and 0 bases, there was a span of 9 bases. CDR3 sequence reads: CASSVSGGSGANVLTF. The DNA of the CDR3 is TGTGCCAGCAGCGTTTCCGGAGGCTCTGGGGCCAACGTCCTGACTTTC.

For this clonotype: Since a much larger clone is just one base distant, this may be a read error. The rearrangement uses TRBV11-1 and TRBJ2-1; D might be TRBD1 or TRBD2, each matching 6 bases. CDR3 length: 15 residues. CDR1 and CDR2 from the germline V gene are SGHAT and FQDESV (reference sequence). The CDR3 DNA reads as TGTGTCAGCAGCCAGCATCTTGGGGGGCGGAATGAGCAGTTCTTC. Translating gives CVSSQHLGGRNEQFF.

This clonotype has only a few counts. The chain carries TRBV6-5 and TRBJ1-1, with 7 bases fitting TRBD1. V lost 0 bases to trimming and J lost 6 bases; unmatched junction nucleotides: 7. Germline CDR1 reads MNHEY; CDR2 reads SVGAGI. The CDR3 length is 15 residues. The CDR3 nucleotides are TGTGCCAGCAGTTACTCGCAGGGGGGGGTCTCTGAAGCTTTCTTT. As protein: CASSYSQGGVSEAFF.

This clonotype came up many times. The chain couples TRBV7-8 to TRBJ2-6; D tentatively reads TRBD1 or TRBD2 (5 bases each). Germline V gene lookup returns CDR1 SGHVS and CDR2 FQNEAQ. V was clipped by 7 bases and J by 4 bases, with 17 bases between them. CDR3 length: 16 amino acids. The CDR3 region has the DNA TGTGCCAGCACTTACCCTCGGGGCCCCGGGGCCAACGTCCTGACTTTC. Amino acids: CASTYPRGPGANVLTF.

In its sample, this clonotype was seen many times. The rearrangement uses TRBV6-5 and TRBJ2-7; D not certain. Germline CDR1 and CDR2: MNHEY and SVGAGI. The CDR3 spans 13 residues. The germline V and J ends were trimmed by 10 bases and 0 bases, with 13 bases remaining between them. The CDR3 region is CATTTSDSYEQYF. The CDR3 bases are TGTGCCACCACGACGTCGGACTCCTACGAGCAGTACTTC.

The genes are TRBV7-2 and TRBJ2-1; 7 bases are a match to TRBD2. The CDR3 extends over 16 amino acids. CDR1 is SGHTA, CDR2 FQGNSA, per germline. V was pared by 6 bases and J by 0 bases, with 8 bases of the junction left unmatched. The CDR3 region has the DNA TGTGCCAGCAGTAGCGGCGGGGGAGGCTCCTACAATGAGCAGTTCTTC. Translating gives CASSSGGGGSYNEQFF.

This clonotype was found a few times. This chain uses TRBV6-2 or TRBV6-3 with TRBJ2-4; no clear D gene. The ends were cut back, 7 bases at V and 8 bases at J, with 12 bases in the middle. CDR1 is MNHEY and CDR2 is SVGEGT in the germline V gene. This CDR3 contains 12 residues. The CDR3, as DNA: TGTGCCAGCACTGGTGGGGTAGACATTCAGTACTTC. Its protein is CASTGGVDIQYF.